The 28 T cell receptor beta chains presented below share a single source sample, sequenced in a study of blood T cell repertoires in COVID-19. The method was immunoSEQ multiplex PCR; TCRdb's version includes in-frame clones alone and lacks a portion of them. The table lists roughly 230,000 clones, about 88% of them singletons, with over 1.5% in the top ten. The sequenced sample consisted of peripheral blood. These receptors were obtained from an older man with acute or convalescent COVID-19.

This clone was counted at least ten times. The rearrangement joins TRBV19 to TRBJ2-2; D gene uncertain. The CDR3 length is 13 residues. CDR1 and CDR2 (germline): LNHDA, SQIVND (reference sequence). V lost 5 bases and J 4 bases, leaving 8 bases between the germline ends. Here the CDR3 reads CASSPPGTGELFF. CDR3 coding DNA: TGTGCCAGTAGTCCTCCCGGCACCGGGGAGCTGTTTTTT.

The chain recombines TRBV12-3 or TRBV12-4 with TRBJ2-5; D possibly corresponds to TRBD2 (5 bases). V was pared by 7 bases and J by 2 bases, with 11 bases between. This CDR3 comprises 13 residues. The CDR3 reads CASTKRTQETQYF. DNA for the CDR3: TGTGCCAGCACCAAAAGGACTCAAGAGACCCAGTACTTC.

The CDR3 nucleotides are TGTGCCAGCAGCCGCAACCCCCGATTTGGGGCCGGGAACTATGGCTACACCTTC. It codes for CASSRNPRFGAGNYGYTF. The chain employs TRBV7-2 and TRBJ1-2; tentative D call: TRBD1 (5 bases). Trimming took 5 bases from V and 2 from J, leaving 24 bases between them. The CDR3 totals 18 residues. Germline V lookup: CDR1 SGHTA, CDR2 FQGNSA.

The chain carries TRBV5-5 and TRBJ2-2; 7 positions match TRBD2. The V gene end was trimmed by 0 bases and the J gene end by 1 base; junction bases not matched to a gene: 3. Germline loops: CDR1 SGHKS, CDR2 YYEKEE (reference sequence). This CDR3 is built from 16 residues. CDR3 region: CASSLGVAGNTGELFF. Here the CDR3 DNA reads TGTGCCAGCAGCTTGGGGGTAGCGGGGAACACCGGGGAGCTGTTTTTT.

The gene calls are TRBV7-3 and TRBJ2-2; 8 nucleotides line up with TRBD2. In germline, CDR1 is SGHTA, CDR2 FQGTGA. This CDR3 has 16 residues. Trimming cost V 2 bases and J 5 bases; bases outside gene matches: 7. CDR3 in amino acids: CASSLDRAGETGELFF. CDR3 in DNA: TGTGCCAGCAGCTTAGATCGAGCGGGAGAGACCGGGGAGCTGTTTTTT.

J is TRBJ1-5 and V is TRBV2; D might be TRBD1 (6 bases). Germline V gives CDR1 SNHLY, CDR2 FYNNEI. The V end lost 5 bases, the J end lost 0 bases, and 14 bases lay between the germline ends. This CDR3 region has 16 residues. In DNA, the CDR3 is TGTGCCAGCAGTCCTCTGGACAGCTATAGCAATCAGCCCCAGCATTTT. Translated: CASSPLDSYSNQPQHF. Combining the CDR3 with reference TRBV2 and TRBJ1-5 gives the whole variable domain EPEVTQTPSHQVTQMGQEVILRCVPISNHLYFYWYRQILGQKVEFLVSFYNNEISEKSEIFDDQFSVERPDGSNFTLKIRSTKLEDSAMYFCASSPLDSYSNQPQHFGDGTRLSIL.

The chain employs TRBV10-3 and TRBJ2-5, with TRBD1 matching over 8 bases. With V trimmed by 5 bases and J by 5 bases, 10 bases remained unmatched. Germline CDR1 and CDR2: ENHRY and SYGVKD. CDR3 length equals 15 residues. DNA for the CDR3: TGTGCCATCAGTAATGACAGGGGTGGGTGGGAGACCCAGTACTTC. This translates into CAISNDRGGWETQYF.

The rearrangement joins TRBV19 to TRBJ1-4; 8 bases fit TRBD1. The CDR3 is 15 residues long. Germline assignment: CDR1 LNHDA and CDR2 SQIVND (reference sequence). Trimming at V came to 4 bases and at J to 6 bases, leaving 7 bases not matched to a gene. The CDR3 is CASSNGTGRDEKLFF. CDR3 nucleotides: TGTGCCAGTAGTAATGGGACAGGACGAGATGAAAAACTGTTTTTT. Based on the CDR3 plus reference TRBV19 and TRBJ1-4, the full variable domain is DGGITQSPKYLFRKEGQNVTLSCEQNLNHDAMYWYRQDPGQGLRLIYYSQIVNDFQKGDIAEGYSVSREKKESFPLTVTSAQKNPTAFYLCASSNGTGRDEKLFFGSGTQLSVL.

CDR3 protein: CASSPLGSYNSPLHF. The CDR3 bases are TGTGCCAGCAGTCCCCTCGGCTCCTATAATTCACCCCTCCACTTT. The genes are TRBV6-6 and TRBJ1-6; no definite D call. The V gene lost 5 bases and the J gene lost 0 bases, with 8 bases spanning the gap. Germline V CDR1 and CDR2: MNHNY, SVGAGI (reference sequence). CDR3 size: 15 residues.

This chain connects TRBV27 to TRBJ2-3, with 10 nucleotides matching TRBD2. CDR1 MNHEY and CDR2 SMNVEV come from the germline V gene (reference sequence). CDR3 length equals 15 residues. V was clipped by 1 base and J by 3 bases; unmatched bases: 1. CDR3 coding DNA: TGTGCCAGCAGTTTATTTAGCGGGAGGACAGATACGCAGTATTTT. Translation: CASSLFSGRTDTQYF.

V is TRBV7-3 and J is TRBJ2-1; unclear D gene. The CDR3 length is 13 residues. Trimming removed 6 bases at V and 2 bases at J, with 8 bases between. Germline V CDR1 and CDR2: SGHTA, FQGTGA. CDR3 DNA: TGTGCCAGCAGTTCGAACACCTACAATGAGCAGTTCTTC. Residues: CASSSNTYNEQFF. Together with reference TRBV7-3 and TRBJ2-1, the CDR3 gives the full variable domain: GAGVSQTPSNKVTEKGKYVELRCDPISGHTALYWYRQSLGQGPEFLIYFQGTGAADDSGLPNDRFFAVRPEGSVSTLKIQRTERGDSAVYLCASSSNTYNEQFFGPGTRLTVL.

This clone was picked up a small number of times. The chain carries TRBV29-1 and TRBJ2-1; D is undetermined. This CDR3 is built from 11 residues. Germline V lookup: CDR1 SQVTM, CDR2 ANQGSEA. CDR3 DNA sequence: TGCACCGCGACTGGCTACAATGAGCAGTTCTTC. It codes for CTATGYNEQFF.

As concerns this clone: The same CDR3 also results from other DNA sequences found in this sample. J is TRBJ1-4 and V is TRBV20-1; D is undetermined. The length of the CDR3 is 11 residues. With 5 bases removed from V and 8 bases from J, the gap between germline ends came to 9 bases. The germline CDR1 and CDR2 sequences are DFQATT and SNEGSKA (reference sequence). The CDR3 region has the DNA TGCAGTGCTCGGTCAGGCGAAAAACTGTTTTTT. Translating it yields CSARSGEKLFF.

The rearrangement links TRBV5-4 to TRBJ2-7; TRBD1 matches at 8 bases. The CDR3 covers 15 residues. Germline CDR1 and CDR2: SGHNT and YYREEE (reference sequence). With V trimmed by 3 bases and J by 4 bases, 9 bases remained unmatched. The CDR3, as DNA: TGTGCCAGCAGCTCCGACAGGGGTGATTGGTACGAGCAGTACTTC. The encoded protein is CASSSDRGDWYEQYF.

V is TRBV24-1 and J is TRBJ2-3, with 9 bases fitting TRBD1. The germline gives CDR1 KGHDR, CDR2 SFDVKD. V was pared by 5 bases and J by 3 bases, with 8 bases of the junction left unmatched. This CDR3 is built from 16 residues. The CDR3 nucleotides are TGTGCCACCAGTGGCCCCGGGACAGGGTGGACAGATACGCAGTATTTT. It translates to CATSGPGTGWTDTQYF.

The chain combines TRBV30 with TRBJ2-5, with a weak D call TRBD2 (5 bases). CDR1 is GTSNPN, CDR2 SVGIG, per germline (reference sequence). This CDR3 region has 15 residues. V was shortened by 0 bases and J by 2 bases, with 13 bases between the two germline ends. The CDR3 DNA follows: TGTGCCTGGAGTGTTAGTGGGAGAGGTCAAGAGACCCAGTACTTC. Its protein is CAWSVSGRGQETQYF.

The chain is built from TRBV19 and TRBJ1-3, with a possible D match to TRBD1 (6 bases). The CDR3 is 17 amino acids. The ends were cut back, 6 bases at V and 0 bases at J, with 18 bases in the middle. CDR1 and CDR2 from the germline V gene are LNHDA and SQIVND (reference sequence). The CDR3 region has the DNA TGTGCCAGTAGGCCCTCGTCCGGGGGGGCCTCTGGAAACACCATATATTTT. The encoded protein is CASRPSSGGASGNTIYF.

V is TRBV6-5 and J is TRBJ2-7, with TRBD1 matching over 7 bases. Trimming took 6 bases from V and 0 from J; bases not matched to a gene: 8. CDR3 length equals 15 residues. Germline V lookup: CDR1 MNHEY, CDR2 SVGAGI. The CDR3 DNA reads TGTGCCAGCAGCCCCGACAGGGCCAGCTCCTACGAGCAGTACTTC. This codes for CASSPDRASSYEQYF.

J is TRBJ2-2 and V is TRBV4-3; TRBD2 is a possible D gene (5 bases). The germline V and J ends were trimmed by 0 bases and 0 bases, with 11 bases remaining between them. Germline CDR1 reads LGHNA; CDR2 reads YSLEER. CDR3 size: 17 residues. The DNA for the CDR3 is TGCGCCAGCAGCCAAGATAGGACTGGATCGAACACCGGGGAGCTGTTTTTT. This sequence encodes CASSQDRTGSNTGELFF.

The chain recombines TRBV3-1 (or the pseudogene TRBV3-2) with TRBJ1-4, with D possibly TRBD1 on 5 matching bases. V was pared by 4 bases and J by 2 bases, with 14 bases between. The CDR3 runs 16 residues. Germline loops: CDR1 LGHDT, CDR2 YNNKEL (reference sequence). CDR3 coding DNA: TGTGCCAGCAGCCCTCGGGGGGGGTCGACTAATGAAAAACTGTTTTTT. Translated: CASSPRGGSTNEKLFF.

J is TRBJ2-2 and V is TRBV9; the match to TRBD2 covers 10 bases. Germline CDR1 reads SGDLS; CDR2 reads YYNGEE. V was pared by 5 bases and J by 4 bases, with 8 bases of the junction left unmatched. The CDR3 covers 16 residues. In DNA, the CDR3 is TGTGCCAGCAGACCAGCGGGAGGGCCAACCACCGGGGAGCTGTTTTTT. Translated: CASRPAGGPTTGELFF.

The V gene is TRBV18, the J gene TRBJ2-7; 10 nucleotides match TRBD1. CDR1 KGHSH and CDR2 LQKENI come from the germline V gene. Trimming took 3 bases from V and 4 from J; bases not matched to a gene: 9. CDR3 size: 16 residues. The CDR3 sequence: CASSPASGQGYYEQYF. The CDR3 DNA reads as TGTGCCAGCTCACCGGCCTCGGGACAGGGGTATTACGAGCAGTACTTC.

V gene TRBV5-1 combines with J gene TRBJ1-5; 8 bases line up with TRBD1. Germline V gene sequence: CDR1 SGHRS, CDR2 YFSETQ. CDR3 length: 17 amino acids. V shed 4 bases and J 1 base; nucleotides not matched to a gene: 10. CDR3 in amino acids: CASSESPGGRSNQPQHF. The CDR3 bases are TGCGCCAGCAGCGAGTCACCAGGGGGCCGGAGCAATCAGCCCCAGCATTTT.

This sequence joins TRBV3-1 (or the pseudogene TRBV3-2) and TRBJ2-3; D gene uncertain. The CDR3 consists of 15 residues. V was pared by 5 bases and J by 1 base, with 13 bases between. Germline values: CDR1 LGHDT, CDR2 YNNKEL (reference sequence). The CDR3 spells CASSFRRAGTDTQYF. The CDR3 nucleotides are TGTGCCAGCAGCTTTCGACGCGCGGGCACAGATACGCAGTATTTT.

V and J are TRBV28 and TRBJ1-2; D not certain. The CDR3 has 14 residues. Germline values: CDR1 MDHEN, CDR2 SYDVKM. Between the trimmed V and J ends, which lost 3 bases and 7 bases, there was a span of 15 bases. CDR3 coding DNA: TGTGCCAGCAGTTTGGGTCTTCCAGGCCTTGGCTACACCTTC. This encodes CASSLGLPGLGYTF.

The count of this clone is one. The chain carries TRBV7-2 and TRBJ2-1, with 7 bases aligning to TRBD2. V lost 5 bases, J lost 2 bases, and 18 bases stayed unmatched. The CDR3 is 19 amino acids. The V gene's germline CDR1 is SGHTA and CDR2 FQGNSA. The CDR3 protein is CASSLLFLTGGSPYNEQFF. The DNA of the CDR3 is TGTGCCAGCAGCCTCCTCTTCTTGACTGGCGGGAGTCCCTACAATGAGCAGTTCTTC.

The chain recombines TRBV7-8 with TRBJ1-2; no clear D. Trimming took off 0 bases at V and 1 base at J, with 12 bases between the two ends. Germline CDR1 is SGHVS and CDR2 is FQNEAQ. The CDR3 length is 16 residues. CDR3 sequence: CASSLALGNNNYGYTF. The CDR3 DNA follows: TGTGCCAGCAGCTTAGCGCTAGGAAATAATAACTATGGCTACACCTTC.

The V gene is TRBV11-2, the J gene TRBJ2-7, with 8 bases lining up with TRBD2. This CDR3 has 17 residues. Germline V gene sequence: CDR1 SGHAT, CDR2 FQNNGV. Trimming took 6 bases from V and 3 from J; bases not matched to a gene: 16. For the CDR3, the DNA is TGTGCCAGCAGTTACGGGACTAGAGGGCCTCGAGGCTACGAGCAGTACTTC. Translated: CASSYGTRGPRGYEQYF.